This T cell receptor beta chain was profiled in a study of post-analysis software for immune sequencing data. At the level of the study: Multiple sclerosis in the patients followed relapsing-remitting, secondary progressive and progressive-relapsing courses.

The ends were cut back, 4 bases at V and 2 bases at J, with 8 bases in the middle. The CDR3 runs 12 residues. Germline values: CDR1 SQVTM, CDR2 ANQGSEA. Findings of the study overall: Higher frequency in patients than in controls was seen for roughly 5 TRBV segments, with TRBV5-6, TRBV5-1 and TRBV20-1 among them.

A word on this clonotype: Antigen: not known.

Unique molecular identifiers were built into the TCR beta cDNA libraries. Each CDR3 protein is one row after TCRdb ran MiXCR on the PCR reads. The data show hundreds of thousands of distinct CDR3 sequences, roughly 50% seen once. This clonotype originated in a girl between 5 and 17 years old with multiple sclerosis. V usage is TRBV29-1 and J usage is TRBJ2-5; D remains unclear. The sequenced sample consisted of blood. CDR3 residues: CSVALVQETQYF. As DNA, the CDR3 is TGCAGCGTTGCACTCGTTCAAGAGACCCAGTACTTC.